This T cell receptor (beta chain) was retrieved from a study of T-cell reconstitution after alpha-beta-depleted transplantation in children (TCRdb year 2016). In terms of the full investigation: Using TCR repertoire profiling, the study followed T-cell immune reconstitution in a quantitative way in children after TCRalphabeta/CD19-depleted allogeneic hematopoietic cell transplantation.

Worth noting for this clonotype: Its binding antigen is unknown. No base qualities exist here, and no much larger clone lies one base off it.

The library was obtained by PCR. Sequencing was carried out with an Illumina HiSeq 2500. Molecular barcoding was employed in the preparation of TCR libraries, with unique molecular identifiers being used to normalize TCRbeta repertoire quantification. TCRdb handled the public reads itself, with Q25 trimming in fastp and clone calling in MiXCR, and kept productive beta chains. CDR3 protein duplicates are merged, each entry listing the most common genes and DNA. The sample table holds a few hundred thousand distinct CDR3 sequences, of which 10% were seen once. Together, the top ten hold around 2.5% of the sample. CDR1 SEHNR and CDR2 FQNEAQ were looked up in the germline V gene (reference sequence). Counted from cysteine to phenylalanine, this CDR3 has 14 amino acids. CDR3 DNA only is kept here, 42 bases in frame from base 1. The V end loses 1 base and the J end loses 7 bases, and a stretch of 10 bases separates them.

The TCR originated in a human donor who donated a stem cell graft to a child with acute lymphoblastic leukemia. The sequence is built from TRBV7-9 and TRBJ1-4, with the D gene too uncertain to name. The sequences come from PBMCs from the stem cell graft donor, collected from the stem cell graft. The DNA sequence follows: TGTGCCAGCAGCTTAGGAGCGCGCGTTGAAAAACTGTTTTTT. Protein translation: CASSLGARVEKLFF.